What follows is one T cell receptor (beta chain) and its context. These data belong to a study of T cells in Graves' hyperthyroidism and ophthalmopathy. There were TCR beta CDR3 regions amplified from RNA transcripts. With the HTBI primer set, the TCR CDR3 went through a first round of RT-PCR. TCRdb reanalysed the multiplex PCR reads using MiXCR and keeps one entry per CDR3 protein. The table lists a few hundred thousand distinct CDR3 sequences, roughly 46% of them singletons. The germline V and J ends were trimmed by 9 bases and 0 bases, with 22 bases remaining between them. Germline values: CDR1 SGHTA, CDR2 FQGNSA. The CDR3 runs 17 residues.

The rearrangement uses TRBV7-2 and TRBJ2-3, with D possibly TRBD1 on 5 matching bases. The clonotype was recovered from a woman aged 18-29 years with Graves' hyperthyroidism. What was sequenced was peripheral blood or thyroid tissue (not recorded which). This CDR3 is CASSILSDITSTDTQYF. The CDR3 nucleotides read TGTGCCAGTAGTATATTGTCGGACATCACAAGCACAGATACGCAGTATTTT. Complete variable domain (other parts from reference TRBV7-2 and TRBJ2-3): GAGVSQSPSNKVTEKGKDVELRCDPISGHTALYWYRQSLGQGLEFLIYFQGNSAPDKSGLPSDRFSAERTGGSVSTLTIQRTQQEDSAVYLCASSILSDITSTDTQYFGPGTRLTVL.